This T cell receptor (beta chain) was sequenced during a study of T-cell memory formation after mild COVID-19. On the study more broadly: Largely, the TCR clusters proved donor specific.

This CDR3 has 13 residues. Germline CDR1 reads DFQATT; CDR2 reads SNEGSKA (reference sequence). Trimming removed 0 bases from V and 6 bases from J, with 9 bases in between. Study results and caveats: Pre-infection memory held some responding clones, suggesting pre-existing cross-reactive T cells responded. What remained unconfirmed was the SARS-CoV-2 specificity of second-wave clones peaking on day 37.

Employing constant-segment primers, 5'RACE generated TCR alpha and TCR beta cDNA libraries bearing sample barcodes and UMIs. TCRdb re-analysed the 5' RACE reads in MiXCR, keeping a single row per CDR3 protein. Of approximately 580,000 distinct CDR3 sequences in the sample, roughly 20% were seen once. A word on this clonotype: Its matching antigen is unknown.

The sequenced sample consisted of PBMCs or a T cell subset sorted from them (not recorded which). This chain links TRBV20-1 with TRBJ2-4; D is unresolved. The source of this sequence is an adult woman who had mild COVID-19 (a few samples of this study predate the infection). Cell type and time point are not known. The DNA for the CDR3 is TGCAGTGCTAGAGAGCCGATAGGAAACATTCAGTACTTC. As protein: CSAREPIGNIQYF.